One sample yielded the 17 T cell receptor beta chains listed below, sequenced in a study of blood T cell repertoires in COVID-19. Clones were sequenced by immunoSEQ multiplex PCR, and TCRdb holds only the in-frame ones, with some missing. The sample has 170,000 or so clones; 70% to 90% are singletons. Material for sequencing was peripheral blood. The receptors were sampled from a man between 40 and 49 years old with active or convalescent COVID-19.

The chain couples TRBV19 to TRBJ1-5; D ambiguous. Germline V gene data show CDR1 as LNHDA and CDR2 as SQIVND (reference sequence). CDR3 size: 13 residues. The ends were cut back, 3 bases at V and 4 bases at J, with 7 bases in the middle. The CDR3 sequence: CASSIRRNQPQHF. Here the CDR3 DNA reads TGTGCCAGTAGTATTAGGAGGAATCAGCCCCAGCATTTT.

This sequence joins TRBV28 and TRBJ1-1; D gene uncertain. Trimming removed 2 bases from V and 1 base from J, with 5 bases in between. The CDR3 loop spans 13 amino acids. Germline V gene data show CDR1 as MDHEN and CDR2 as SYDVKM. CDR3 DNA sequence: TGTGCCAGCAGTTTAACCGGGAACACTGAAGCTTTCTTT. Translation: CASSLTGNTEAFF.

This clone was recorded once. V gene TRBV9 combines with J gene TRBJ1-1; 8 bases match TRBD1. Germline V CDR1 and CDR2: SGDLS, YYNGEE. The CDR3 totals 13 residues. J lost 5 bases, V lost 4 bases, and 4 bases had no gene match. CDR3 in amino acids: CASSFGQGTEAFF. In DNA, the CDR3 is TGTGCCAGCAGCTTTGGACAGGGAACTGAAGCTTTCTTT.

This clone appeared once. The chain links TRBV28 to TRBJ1-2; tentatively, D is TRBD1 (5 bases). The CDR3 totals 12 residues. Germline lookup yields CDR1 MDHEN and CDR2 SYDVKM. V lost 3 bases and J lost 7, with 9 bases in between. The CDR3 DNA sequence: TGTGCCAGCAGTTTTAGTGGGGCTGGCTACACCTTC. Residues: CASSFSGAGYTF.

The chain couples TRBV30 to TRBJ2-2, with D possibly TRBD2 on 6 matching bases. Germline CDR1 GTSNPN, CDR2 SVGIG (reference sequence). CDR3 size: 14 residues. Trimming left V 0 bases short and J 7 bases short, with 12 bases between. The chain's CDR3 is CAWSVPGGFGELFF. CDR3 in DNA: TGTGCCTGGAGTGTACCAGGAGGGTTCGGGGAGCTGTTTTTT.

The J gene is TRBJ2-1, the V gene TRBV9, with a weak D call TRBD2 (7 bases). Trimming removed 1 base from V and 0 bases from J, with 11 bases in between. The CDR3 has 16 amino acids. Germline V gene lookup returns CDR1 SGDLS and CDR2 YYNGEE. The CDR3 is CASSVRGGSSYNEQFF. CDR3 bases: TGTGCCAGCAGCGTAAGGGGGGGGAGCTCCTACAATGAGCAGTTCTTC. The full variable domain, in which reference TRBV9 and TRBJ2-1 provide the parts outside the CDR3, is DSGVTQTPKHLITATGQRVTLRCSPRSGDLSVYWYQQSLDQGLQFLIQYYNGEERAKGNILERFSAQQFPDLHSELNLSSLELGDSALYFCASSVRGGSSYNEQFFGPGTRLTVL.

The V call is TRBV5-1, the J call TRBJ1-5, with 9 positions matching TRBD1. This CDR3 region has 15 residues. Germline CDR1 is SGHRS and CDR2 is YFSETQ. V lost 3 bases and J lost 3; bases outside the gene matches: 4. For the CDR3, the DNA is TGCGCCAGCAGCTCGGGACAGGGAAACAATCAGCCCCAGCATTTT. Protein product: CASSSGQGNNQPQHF.

CDR3 sequence: CASSFLAGQIVDEQYF. The CDR3, as DNA: TGTGCCAGCAGTTTTCTAGCGGGGCAAATTGTGGACGAGCAGTACTTC. The rearrangement uses TRBV27 and TRBJ2-7, with TRBD2 matching over 9 bases. The CDR3 extends over 16 amino acids. Germline V gene sequence: CDR1 MNHEY, CDR2 SMNVEV (reference sequence). Trimming at V came to 3 bases and at J to 5 bases, leaving 11 bases not matched to a gene.

The V and J genes are TRBV9 and TRBJ2-5, with TRBD2 identical over 16 bases. V lost 4 bases, J lost 4 bases, and 13 bases stayed unmatched. This CDR3 comprises 19 residues. Germline V gene data show CDR1 as SGDLS and CDR2 as YYNGEE. CDR3 protein: CASSSGTSGGASGRETQYF. CDR3 DNA sequence: TGTGCCAGCAGCTCGGGGACTAGCGGGGGGGCATCGGGAAGAGAGACCCAGTACTTC.

This chain links TRBV7-8 with TRBJ1-3; D is possibly TRBD1 (6 bases). The germline CDR1 and CDR2 sequences are SGHVS and FQNEAQ. This CDR3 is 15 amino acids long. The V gene lost 5 bases and the J gene lost 3 bases, with 14 bases spanning the gap. The CDR3 loop reads CASSEGGGSGNTIYF. As DNA, the CDR3 is TGTGCCAGCAGCGAAGGGGGGGGTAGTGGAAACACCATATATTTT.

This chain's CDR3 is CASSTRQGNSPLHF. CDR3 nucleotides: TGTGCCAGCAGCACCAGACAGGGGAACTCACCCCTCCACTTT. The rearrangement joins TRBV7-8 to TRBJ1-6; 8 nucleotides match TRBD1. V was pared by 5 bases and J by 10 bases, with 7 bases of the junction left unmatched. From germline, CDR1 is SGHVS and CDR2 FQNEAQ. There are 14 residues in the CDR3.

The chain links TRBV5-1 to TRBJ1-1; D not resolved. Germline V gene lookup returns CDR1 SGHRS and CDR2 YFSETQ. With 5 bases removed from V and 0 bases from J, the gap between germline ends came to 14 bases. This CDR3 spans 15 amino acids. For the CDR3, the DNA is TGCGCCAGCAGGATGGAGGAGGTCATGAACACTGAAGCTTTCTTT. As protein: CASRMEEVMNTEAFF.

The rearrangement uses TRBV7-8 and TRBJ2-5; 9 positions match TRBD2. CDR1 is SGHVS, CDR2 FQNEAQ, per germline. The CDR3 loop spans 14 amino acids. V lost 5 bases and J lost 5; bases outside the gene matches: 6. CDR3 coding DNA: TGTGCCAGCAGCCCCTGGACTAGCGTGGAGACCCAGTACTTC. This sequence encodes CASSPWTSVETQYF.

The chain uses TRBV7-9 and TRBJ2-1; possible D gene TRBD2, 5 bases. Germline CDR1 and CDR2: SEHNR and FQNEAQ (reference sequence). V was trimmed by 4 bases and J by 9 bases, leaving 19 bases between them. This CDR3 comprises 15 residues. The CDR3 here is CASSYEGHRGAEQFF. The CDR3 region has the DNA TGTGCCAGCAGCTATGAGGGCCACCGCGGAGCTGAGCAGTTCTTC.

This sequence joins TRBV19 and TRBJ2-5; D possibly corresponds to TRBD1 (5 bases). Between the trimmed V and J ends, which lost 3 bases and 1 base, there was a span of 12 bases. The CDR3 totals 15 residues. Germline loops: CDR1 LNHDA, CDR2 SQIVND (reference sequence). The CDR3 bases are TGTGCCAGTAGTATTAAGGGGCAGATCCAAGAGACCCAGTACTTC. Translating gives CASSIKGQIQETQYF.

This chain connects TRBV3-1 (or the pseudogene TRBV3-2) to TRBJ2-2, with a possible D match to TRBD2 (5 bases). The CDR3 extends over 15 amino acids. The V end lost 2 bases, the J end lost 1 base, and 8 bases lay between the germline ends. Germline lookup yields CDR1 LGHDT and CDR2 YNNKEL (reference sequence). CDR3 loop: CASSQFGGNTGELFF. Written as DNA, the CDR3 is TGTGCCAGCAGCCAATTTGGAGGGAACACCGGGGAGCTGTTTTTT.

The J gene is TRBJ2-1, the V gene TRBV20-1; D is unresolved. This CDR3 is built from 10 residues. Germline V gene data show CDR1 as DFQATT and CDR2 as SNEGSKA (reference sequence). With 6 bases removed from V and 9 bases from J, the gap between germline ends came to 9 bases. The CDR3 DNA sequence: TGCAGTGCCCCAAGTAGTGAGCAGTTCTTC. Its translation: CSAPSSEQFF.